The following is a TCR beta chain sequence with its context. Its antigen is currently unknown. The data are from a study of cytomegalovirus exposure and HLA in healthy donors. Study-wide findings and caveats: A previous analysis found most TCR beta V segments productive roughly 87% or roughly 30% of the time. Sequence variants that were highly shared formed a cluster that was likely a sequencing artifact. Versus the roughly 670-donor mean, an Asian-associated ancestry cluster reportedly showed fewer N-insertions in a later analysis. The sole available immune exposure information was CMV serostatus.

Germline assignment: CDR1 MGHRA and CDR2 YSYEKL. Deletions cut 4 bases from V and 3 bases from J, with 13 bases between. The CDR3 is made up of 14 amino acids. PCR involved 60 Vbeta and 13 Jbeta primers. Assay used: immunoSEQ multiplex PCR; TCRdb lists only in-frame clones, some missing. The repertoire holds 75,000 to 95,000 clones, with just under 90% as singletons. The clonotype was recovered from a man between 18 and 35 years old in good health and CMV-seronegative. The V and J genes are TRBV4-1 and TRBJ2-7; no clear D gene. Sequenced: PBMCs. CDR3 sequence reads: CASSRDPLYYEQYF. The CDR3 DNA reads as TGCGCCAGCAGCCGCGATCCGCTCTACTACGAGCAGTACTTC.